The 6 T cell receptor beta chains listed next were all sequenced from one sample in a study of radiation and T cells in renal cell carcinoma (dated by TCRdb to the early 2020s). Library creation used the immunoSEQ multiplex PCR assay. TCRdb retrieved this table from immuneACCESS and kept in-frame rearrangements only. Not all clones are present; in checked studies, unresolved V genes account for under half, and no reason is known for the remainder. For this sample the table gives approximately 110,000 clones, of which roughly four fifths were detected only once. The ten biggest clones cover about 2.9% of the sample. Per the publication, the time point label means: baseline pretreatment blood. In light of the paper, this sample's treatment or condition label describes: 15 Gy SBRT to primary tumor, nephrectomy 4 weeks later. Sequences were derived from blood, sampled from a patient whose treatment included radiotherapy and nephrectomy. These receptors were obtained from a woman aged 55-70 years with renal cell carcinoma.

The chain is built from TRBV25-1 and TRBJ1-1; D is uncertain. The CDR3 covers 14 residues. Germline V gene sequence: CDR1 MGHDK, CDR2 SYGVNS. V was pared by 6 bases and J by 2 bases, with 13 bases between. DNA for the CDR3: TGTGCCAGCAGATTTGACACCATTAACACTGAAGCTTTCTTT. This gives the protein CASRFDTINTEAFF. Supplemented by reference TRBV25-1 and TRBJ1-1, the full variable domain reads EADIYQTPRYLVIGTGKKITLECSQTMGHDKMYWYQQDPGMELHLIHYSYGVNSTEKGDLSSESTVSRIRTEHFPLTLESARPSHTSQYLCASRFDTINTEAFFGQGTRLTVV.

Here the CDR3 DNA reads TGTGCCAGCAGCTTGGACGGGGGTTACTACGAGCAGTACTTC. Its translation: CASSLDGGYYEQYF. This chain links TRBV5-6 with TRBJ2-5; possible D gene TRBD2, 6 bases. The J call may be wrong; the DNA end is better matched by TRBJ2-7. This CDR3 is 14 amino acids long. Germline-derived CDR1 and CDR2 are SGHDT and YYEEEE.

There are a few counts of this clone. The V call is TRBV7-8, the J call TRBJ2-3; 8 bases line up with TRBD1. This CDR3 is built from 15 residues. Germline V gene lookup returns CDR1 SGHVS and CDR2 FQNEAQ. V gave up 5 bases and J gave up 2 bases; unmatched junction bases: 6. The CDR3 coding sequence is TGTGCCAGCAGCACGAGACAGGGGTTCACAGATACGCAGTATTTT. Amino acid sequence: CASSTRQGFTDTQYF.

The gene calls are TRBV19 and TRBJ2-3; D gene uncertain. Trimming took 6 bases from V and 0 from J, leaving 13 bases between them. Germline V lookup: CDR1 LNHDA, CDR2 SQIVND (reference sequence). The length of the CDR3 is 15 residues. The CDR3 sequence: CASSPVGLSTDTQYF. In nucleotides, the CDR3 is TGTGCCAGTAGCCCGGTGGGCCTTAGCACAGATACGCAGTATTTT. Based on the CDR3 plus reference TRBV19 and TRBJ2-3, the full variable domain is DGGITQSPKYLFRKEGQNVTLSCEQNLNHDAMYWYRQDPGQGLRLIYYSQIVNDFQKGDIAEGYSVSREKKESFPLTVTSAQKNPTAFYLCASSPVGLSTDTQYFGPGTRLTVL.

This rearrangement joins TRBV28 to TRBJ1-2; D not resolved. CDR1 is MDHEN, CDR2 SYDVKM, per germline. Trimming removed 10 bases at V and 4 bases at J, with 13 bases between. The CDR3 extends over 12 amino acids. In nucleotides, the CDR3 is TGTGCCACCAGGCTGGGAGGCTATGGCTACACCTTC. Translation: CATRLGGYGYTF.

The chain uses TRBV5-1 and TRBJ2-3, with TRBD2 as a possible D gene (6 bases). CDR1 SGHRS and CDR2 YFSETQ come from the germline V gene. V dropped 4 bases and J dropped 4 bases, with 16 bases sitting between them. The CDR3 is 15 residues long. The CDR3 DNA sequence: TGCGCCAGCAGCGCCCAGGGAGGCGATCCAGATACGCAGTATTTT. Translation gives CASSAQGGDPDTQYF.